Sequencing of this TCR beta chain was carried out in a study of control samples from healthy donors and cancer patients. TCRdb's copy holds only in-frame clones and misses some; the assay was immunoSEQ multiplex PCR. The data hold approximately 120,000 clones, with about 89% observed a single time. The germline CDR1 and CDR2 sequences are MRHNA and SNTAGT. The V end lost 6 bases, the J end lost 1 base, and 9 bases lay between the germline ends. This CDR3 region has 13 residues. Sequenced sample: blood. The clonotype comes from a woman in her forties or fifties in good health. The V and J genes are TRBV6-4 and TRBJ1-1; D unresolved. The CDR3 protein is CASRREWNTEAFF. As DNA, the CDR3 is TGTGCCAGCAGGAGGGAGTGGAACACTGAAGCTTTCTTT.